This T cell receptor beta chain was obtained from a study of blood T cells in healthy people across ages. This clonotype has ten or more counts. Germline V CDR1 and CDR2: MNHNY, SVGAGI (reference sequence). Trimming cost V 2 bases and J 0 bases, with 8 bases left between them. The CDR3 is 16 amino acids. A J-beta primer mix and a sample-barcoded 5' primer were used in a second PCR of roughly 6 to 11 cycles. MiXCR, run by TCRdb on the 5' RACE reads, gives a single entry per CDR3 protein. The table has hundreds of thousands of distinct CDR3 sequences, roughly 43% seen once; the top ten hold approximately 23%.

The source of this sequence is a man aged 80 or over in good health. Sequences were obtained from blood. This rearrangement joins TRBV6-6 to TRBJ2-6; tentatively, D is TRBD1 (6 bases). CDR3 amino acids: CASSYGQLSGANVLTF. The CDR3 DNA sequence: TGTGCCAGCAGTTACGGACAGCTCTCTGGGGCCAACGTCCTGACTTTC.